This T cell receptor (beta chain) was documented in a study of cytomegalovirus exposure and HLA in healthy donors. The CDR3 contains 13 residues. From germline, CDR1 is SGHDT and CDR2 YYEEEE. V lost 1 base to trimming and J lost 2 bases, with 7 bases between them. Use of 60 Vbeta and 13 Jbeta primers characterized the PCR. Clones were read by immunoSEQ multiplex PCR, and TCRdb kept only the in-frame ones, dropping some. The sample yields under 200,000 clones, over 70% seen once. The gene calls are TRBV5-6 and TRBJ2-7; possible D gene TRBD1, 6 bases. The sequence was obtained from a woman in her forties or fifties in good health and CMV-seropositive. The sample consisted of PBMCs. For the CDR3, the DNA is TGTGCCAGCAGCTTGACAGGGCCCTACGAGCAGTACTTC. It translates to CASSLTGPYEQYF.